This T cell receptor beta chain came from a study of blood T cell repertoires in COVID-19. On the study more broadly: In each case, the material was cDNA or gDNA derived from T cells, B-cell-depleted T cells, or PBMCs.

In the study's own analysis: Scientists estimated how many nucleated cells there were by amplifying reference gene primers. Here immunoSEQ multiplex PCR was the method, and the copy in TCRdb shows in-frame clones only, minus some. V and J calls plus clone size are reproduced from that table; the DNA served to infer D and trimming. Of 250,000 to 300,000 clones listed, about 85% were seen once; the top ten hold 3.6%. Per the germline V gene, CDR1 is MGHDK and CDR2 is SYGVNS. This CDR3 comprises 12 residues. V lost 4 bases and J lost 4, with 5 bases in between. This clonotype was sampled from a man between 18 and 35 years old with active or convalescent COVID-19. The material sequenced was peripheral blood. The chain employs TRBV25-1 and TRBJ1-3, with D hard to call. CDR3 protein: CASSGSGNTIYF. In nucleotides, the CDR3 is TGTGCCAGCAGTGGTTCGGGAAACACCATATATTTT. Together with reference TRBV25-1 and TRBJ1-3, the CDR3 gives the full variable domain: EADIYQTPRYLVIGTGKKITLECSQTMGHDKMYWYQQDPGMELHLIHYSYGVNSTEKGDLSSESTVSRIRTEHFPLTLESARPSHTSQYLCASSGSGNTIYFGEGSWLTVV.